Below, 30 T cell receptor beta chains from the same sample are listed, as sequenced in a study of T-cell reconstitution after alpha-beta-depleted transplantation in children. Researchers prepared the TCRbeta library using unique molecular identifiers, the study reports. TCRdb re-analysed the PCR reads in MiXCR, keeping a single row per CDR3 protein. Here the sample spans 150,000 to 250,000 distinct CDR3 sequences, roughly 6% being singletons. The specimen was PBMCs, collected before TCRalphabeta/CD19-depleted stem cell transplant. The receptors were sampled from a girl under three years old with combined immunodeficiency, due to receive a stem cell transplant.

This clonotype has a count of ten or more. The chain couples TRBV10-3 to TRBJ1-1; maybe TRBD1 (5 bases). V was cut by 6 bases and J by 7 bases, with 15 bases left in between. This CDR3 is 13 amino acids long. Germline lookup yields CDR1 ENHRY and CDR2 SYGVKD. For the CDR3, the DNA is TGTGCCATCAGAACCGCCGGGGGTCTTGAAGCTTTCTTT. As protein: CAIRTAGGLEAFF.

This clonotype occurred many times. The V and J genes are TRBV11-1 and TRBJ2-1; 12 bases are shared with TRBD2. V shed 5 bases, J shed 3 bases, and the junction held 11 bases outside the gene matches. CDR1 SGHAT and CDR2 FQDESV come from the germline V gene (reference sequence). This CDR3 has 18 amino acids. The CDR3: CASSPRLAGVMFYNEQFF. CDR3 DNA sequence: TGTGCCAGCAGCCCACGACTAGCGGGAGTAATGTTCTACAATGAGCAGTTCTTC.

This clonotype was seen more than once but under ten times. The CDR3 is CASSFLLGANVLTF. The DNA of the CDR3 is TGTGCCAGCAGTTTTCTTCTTGGGGCCAACGTCCTGACTTTC. The rearrangement links TRBV28 to TRBJ2-6; D unresolved. CDR1 and CDR2 from the germline V gene are MDHEN and SYDVKM. V lost 3 bases and J lost 3, with 6 bases in between. The CDR3 totals 14 residues. The whole variable domain, remainder taken from reference TRBV28 and TRBJ2-6, is DVKVTQSSRYLVKRTGEKVFLECVQDMDHENMFWYRQDPGLGLRLIYFSYDVKMKEKGDIPEGYSVSREKKERFSLILESASTNQTSMYLCASSFLLGANVLTFGAGSRLTVL.

In its sample, this clonotype was seen a few times. The gene calls are TRBV2 and TRBJ2-7, with TRBD2 matching 14 bases. Per germline, CDR1 SNHLY and CDR2 FYNNEI. The CDR3 length is 18 residues. The V segment lost 8 bases and the J segment 7 bases; nucleotides outside the gene matches: 19. This CDR3 is CASCPHGLAGGSFWEQYF. CDR3 nucleotides: TGTGCCAGCTGTCCACATGGACTAGCGGGGGGATCATTTTGGGAGCAGTACTTC.

At least ten counts were recorded for this clonotype. The chain employs TRBV7-9 and TRBJ2-7, with TRBD1 matching over 7 bases. V was pared by 3 bases and J by 1 base, with 9 bases of the junction left unmatched. This CDR3 spans 16 amino acids. Germline-derived CDR1 and CDR2 are SEHNR and FQNEAQ (reference sequence). CDR3 amino acids: CASSFSGQFKSYEQYF. DNA for the CDR3: TGTGCCAGCAGCTTTTCGGGACAGTTTAAATCCTACGAGCAGTACTTC.

This clonotype appeared many times. At one of its ends the junction is not consistent with the germline gene, which may arise from a read error. The V call is TRBV28, the J call TRBJ1-3; D remains unclear. Germline V CDR1 and CDR2: MDHEN, SYDVKM. The CDR3 has 13 residues. Here the CDR3 DNA reads TGTGCCAGCAGTTTGACCTCCGGAAACACCATACATTTT. Amino acid sequence: CASSLTSGNTIHF.

This clonotype was recorded at least ten times. This chain links TRBV7-2 with TRBJ2-3, with a tentative D call TRBD1 (6 bases). The CDR3 is 15 amino acids. V lost 8 bases and J 3 bases, leaving 18 bases between the germline ends. Looked up from germline, CDR1 is SGHTA and CDR2 is FQGNSA. DNA of the CDR3: TGTGCCAGCGGCGTCGGGACAATTTTGACAGATACGCAGTATTTT. Amino acid sequence: CASGVGTILTDTQYF.

At least ten counts were recorded for this clonotype. This chain links TRBV12-3 or TRBV12-4 with TRBJ2-3; possibly TRBD1 for D (5 bases). This CDR3 is built from 16 residues. The ends were cut back, 4 bases at V and 2 bases at J, with 16 bases in the middle. CDR3 protein: CASSSLLVGDTDTQYF. In DNA, the CDR3 is TGTGCCAGCAGTTCCCTCCTAGTAGGGGACACAGATACGCAGTATTTT.

This clonotype was seen many times. This chain connects TRBV12-3 or TRBV12-4 to TRBJ2-5; the D is unclear. The V end was cut by 5 bases, the J end by 4 bases, with 11 bases between. This CDR3 has 13 amino acids. CDR3 loop: CASSGIWGETQYF. In nucleotides, the CDR3 is TGTGCCAGCAGTGGCATCTGGGGAGAGACCCAGTACTTC.

This clonotype was observed a handful of times. The chain has TRBV7-6 and TRBJ1-6; 9 nucleotides align to TRBD1. Germline CDR1 is SGHVS and CDR2 is FNYEAQ. The V gene end was trimmed by 5 bases and the J gene end by 8 bases; junction bases not matched to a gene: 7. The CDR3 covers 15 residues. This chain's CDR3 is CASSPRTGVHSPLHF. CDR3 coding DNA: TGTGCCAGCAGCCCCAGGACAGGGGTACATTCACCCCTCCACTTT.

This clonotype has a count of ten or more. The rearrangement uses TRBV28 and TRBJ2-7; TRBD2 matches at 9 bases. The CDR3 spans 16 residues. Germline V CDR1 and CDR2: MDHEN, SYDVKM. J was trimmed by 4 bases and V by 6 bases; bases with no gene match: 13. The chain's CDR3 is CASSSSGEPTSYEQYF. The CDR3 nucleotides read TGTGCCAGCAGCTCTAGCGGGGAGCCGACATCATACGAGCAGTACTTC.

In its sample, this clonotype was seen many times. The genes are TRBV20-1 and TRBJ2-3; 13 nucleotides align to TRBD2. CDR1 is DFQATT, CDR2 SNEGSKA, per germline (reference sequence). This CDR3 spans 16 amino acids. J lost 1 base, V lost 1 base, and 2 bases had no gene match. CDR3 coding DNA: TGCAGTGCTAGAGCCGGGACTAGCGGGGGCACAGATACGCAGTATTTT. Its translation: CSARAGTSGGTDTQYF.

This clonotype was recorded many times. The chain joins TRBV20-1 to TRBJ2-4; D might be TRBD1 (5 bases). The ends were cut back, 0 bases at V and 0 bases at J, with 15 bases in the middle. The germline gives CDR1 DFQATT, CDR2 SNEGSKA (reference sequence). The CDR3 loop spans 17 amino acids. In DNA form, the CDR3 reads TGCAGTGCTAGAGATTTGGGGCGGACCCTAGCCAAAAACATTCAGTACTTC. This encodes CSARDLGRTLAKNIQYF.

This clonotype was detected many times. The chain carries TRBV10-3 and TRBJ2-7; perhaps D is TRBD1 or TRBD2 (5 bases each). The CDR3 length is 14 residues. Germline values: CDR1 ENHRY, CDR2 SYGVKD. The V end was cut by 7 bases, the J end by 3 bases, with 16 bases between. The CDR3 region has the DNA TGTGCCATCAATAACCGGGACCGTCACTACGAGCAGTACTTC. Translating it yields CAINNRDRHYEQYF.

In this sample, this clonotype turned up many times. The chain has TRBV12-3 or TRBV12-4 and TRBJ2-2; TRBD2 matches at 8 bases. CDR3 length: 18 residues. The J segment lost 6 bases and the V segment lost 6 bases, leaving 18 bases of the junction unmatched. The CDR3 loop reads CASRHKPTRTGGAGELFF. CDR3 DNA: TGTGCCAGCAGACACAAACCGACTAGGACGGGAGGGGCCGGGGAGCTGTTTTTT.

This clonotype has at least ten counts. The rearrangement uses TRBV19 and TRBJ1-1, with a weak D call TRBD1 (6 bases). The V gene's germline CDR1 is LNHDA and CDR2 SQIVND (reference sequence). This CDR3 is 13 amino acids long. V lost 7 bases and J lost 4, with 13 bases in between. For the CDR3, the DNA is TGTGCCAGTATTCCACAGGGTGTCACTGAAGCTTTCTTT. As protein: CASIPQGVTEAFF.

This clonotype was seen more than once but under ten times. The rearrangement links TRBV11-2 to TRBJ2-3; 7 positions agree with TRBD2. The CDR3 runs to 16 residues. The trim removed 6 bases at V and 0 bases at J, leaving 9 bases unmatched. CDR1 SGHAT and CDR2 FQNNGV come from the germline V gene. For the CDR3, the DNA is TGTGCCAGCAGGCAGCGGGGAAGCCCTAGCACAGATACGCAGTATTTT. It yields the protein CASRQRGSPSTDTQYF.

The sample holds many counts of this clonotype. The rearrangement links TRBV6-2 or TRBV6-3 to TRBJ1-1; 8 nucleotides align to TRBD1. CDR3 size: 22 residues. Germline V gene data show CDR1 as MNHEY and CDR2 as SVGEGT. After removal of 0 bases from V and 4 bases from J, the junction contained 25 bases not matched to a gene. CDR3 protein: CASSYSQQWVTTGDAGSTEAFF. CDR3 sequence (DNA): TGTGCCAGCAGTTACTCGCAACAGTGGGTTACGACAGGGGATGCCGGGTCCACTGAAGCTTTCTTT.

This clonotype was counted many times. V usage is TRBV28 and J usage is TRBJ1-5; a possible D gene is TRBD1 (5 bases). V dropped 2 bases and J dropped 3 bases, with 11 bases sitting between them. CDR3 length equals 15 residues. Germline-derived CDR1 and CDR2 are MDHEN and SYDVKM. The CDR3 loop reads CASSLLRGYNQPQHF. CDR3 DNA: TGTGCCAGCAGTTTACTTAGGGGATACAATCAGCCCCAGCATTTT.

This clonotype has ten or more counts. This chain uses TRBV7-9 with TRBJ2-5, with a tentative D call TRBD2 (6 bases). Trimming took off 5 bases at V and 4 bases at J, with 14 bases between the two ends. The CDR3 is 14 residues long. Germline loops: CDR1 SEHNR, CDR2 FQNEAQ (reference sequence). The CDR3 bases are TGTGCCAGCAGCACCCCTCTCGGGAGAGAGACCCAGTACTTC. Amino acid sequence: CASSTPLGRETQYF.

This clonotype has a count of ten or more. The chain combines TRBV6-2 or TRBV6-3 with TRBJ2-7, with D unclear. Trimming took 0 bases from V and 3 from J, leaving 21 bases between them. The CDR3 sequence is 18 residues long. The germline CDR1 and CDR2 sequences are MNHEY and SVGEGT. Written as DNA, the CDR3 is TGTGCCAGCAGTTACTCGGGGTTAGATTTGACCTCCCGCTACGAGCAGTACTTC. It encodes CASSYSGLDLTSRYEQYF.

The sample holds many counts of this clonotype. The V call is TRBV7-3, the J call TRBJ2-3; D uncertain. Germline V gene sequence: CDR1 SGHTA, CDR2 FQGTGA. The germline V and J ends were trimmed by 5 bases and 6 bases, with 18 bases remaining between them. CDR3 length equals 15 residues. The CDR3 here is CASSPPEGGWDTQYF. Here the CDR3 DNA reads TGTGCCAGCAGCCCTCCCGAAGGTGGATGGGATACGCAGTATTTT. The entire variable domain, with the rest obtained from reference TRBV7-3 and TRBJ2-3, is as follows: GAGVSQTPSNKVTEKGKYVELRCDPISGHTALYWYRQSLGQGPEFLIYFQGTGAADDSGLPNDRFFAVRPEGSVSTLKIQRTERGDSAVYLCASSPPEGGWDTQYFGPGTRLTVL.

The table lists this clonotype with many counts. The chain is built from TRBV4-3 and TRBJ2-1; 10 bases map to TRBD1. Germline V gene lookup returns CDR1 LGHNA and CDR2 YSLEER. This CDR3 spans 16 amino acids. V lost 0 bases, J lost 4 bases, and 3 bases stayed unmatched. CDR3 sequence (DNA): TGCGCCAGCAGCCAAGACGGGACAGGGGCGTACAATGAGCAGTTCTTC. Its translation is CASSQDGTGAYNEQFF.

This clonotype was counted at least ten times. The chain joins TRBV20-1 to TRBJ2-1; tentatively, D is TRBD2 (6 bases). Trimming stripped 2 bases from V and 5 bases from J, with 13 bases between. The CDR3 contains 14 residues. CDR1 and CDR2 (germline): DFQATT, SNEGSKA (reference sequence). CDR3 in DNA: TGCAGTGCTAGATCTAGCGAGTTGGACAATGAGCAGTTCTTC. Residues: CSARSSELDNEQFF.

This clonotype was picked up many times. The rearrangement uses TRBV9 and TRBJ2-1, with D unresolved. Germline V gene lookup returns CDR1 SGDLS and CDR2 YYNGEE. The V and J ends lost 4 bases and 7 bases respectively, with 18 bases between them. This CDR3 spans 15 amino acids. The chain's CDR3 is CASSPSRAALNEQFF. CDR3 coding DNA: TGTGCCAGCAGCCCATCTAGGGCAGCTTTGAATGAGCAGTTCTTC.

This clonotype turned up a few times. This chain connects TRBV6-5 to TRBJ2-1; 16 bases agree with TRBD2. The CDR3 covers 16 residues. Germline CDR1 MNHEY, CDR2 SVGAGI. The V and J ends lost 7 bases and 8 bases, in that order; junction bases with no gene match: 8. The CDR3 DNA reads as TGTGCCAGCAACAACGGGGGACTAGCGGGGGGGCATGAGCAGTTCTTC. Its translation: CASNNGGLAGGHEQFF.

The rearrangement joins TRBV6-5 to TRBJ1-2; 8 bases agree with TRBD1. Trimming removed 6 bases from V and 0 bases from J; junction bases left unmatched: 9. CDR3 length equals 16 residues. Germline V gene lookup returns CDR1 MNHEY and CDR2 SVGAGI. CDR3 sequence reads: CASRYPLTGANYGYTF. CDR3 DNA: TGTGCCAGCAGGTACCCCTTGACAGGGGCTAACTATGGCTACACCTTC.

This clonotype has a count of ten or more. V is TRBV29-1 and J is TRBJ2-7, with TRBD2 matching 9 bases. Germline CDR1 SQVTM, CDR2 ANQGSEA. There are 14 residues in the CDR3. V dropped 3 bases and J dropped 2; count of bases not matched to a gene: 5. The CDR3 sequence: CSVERLADTYEQYF. CDR3 bases: TGCAGCGTTGAGAGACTAGCGGATACCTACGAGCAGTACTTC.

This clonotype has ten or more counts. In DNA, the CDR3 is TGTGCCAGCAGTTACCCTGGAATGAATCAGCCCCAGCATTTT. It encodes CASSYPGMNQPQHF. The chain employs TRBV6-5 and TRBJ1-5; D uncertain. The CDR3 contains 14 residues. V lost 2 bases and J lost 4, with 9 bases in between. Germline V gives CDR1 MNHEY, CDR2 SVGAGI.

This clonotype was counted at least ten times. This CDR3 reads CASSLASGVLTDTQYF. Written as DNA, the CDR3 is TGTGCCAGCAGCTTGGCTAGCGGGGTACTCACAGATACGCAGTATTTT. The chain couples TRBV5-5 to TRBJ2-3, with TRBD2 matching over 9 bases. This CDR3 contains 16 residues. Germline CDR1 SGHKS, CDR2 YYEKEE (reference sequence). V lost 0 bases, J lost 2 bases, and 4 bases stayed unmatched.